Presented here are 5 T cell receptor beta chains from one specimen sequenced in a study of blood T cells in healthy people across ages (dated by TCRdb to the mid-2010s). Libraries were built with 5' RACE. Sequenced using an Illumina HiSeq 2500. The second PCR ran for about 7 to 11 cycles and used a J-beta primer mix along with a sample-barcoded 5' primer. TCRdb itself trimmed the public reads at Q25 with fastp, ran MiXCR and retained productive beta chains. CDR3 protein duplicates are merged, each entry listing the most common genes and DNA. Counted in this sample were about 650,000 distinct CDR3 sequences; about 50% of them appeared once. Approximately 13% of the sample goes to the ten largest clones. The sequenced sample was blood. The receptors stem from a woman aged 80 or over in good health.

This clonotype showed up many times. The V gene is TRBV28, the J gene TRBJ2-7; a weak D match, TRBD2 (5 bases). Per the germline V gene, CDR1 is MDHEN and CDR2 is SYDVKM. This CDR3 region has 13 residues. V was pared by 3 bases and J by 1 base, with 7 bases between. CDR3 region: CASSLRASYEQYF. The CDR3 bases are TGTGCCAGCAGTTTGAGGGCATCCTACGAGCAGTACTTC. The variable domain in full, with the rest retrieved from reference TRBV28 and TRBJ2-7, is DVKVTQSSRYLVKRTGEKVFLECVQDMDHENMFWYRQDPGLGLRLIYFSYDVKMKEKGDIPEGYSVSREKKERFSLILESASTNQTSMYLCASSLRASYEQYFGPGTRLTVT.

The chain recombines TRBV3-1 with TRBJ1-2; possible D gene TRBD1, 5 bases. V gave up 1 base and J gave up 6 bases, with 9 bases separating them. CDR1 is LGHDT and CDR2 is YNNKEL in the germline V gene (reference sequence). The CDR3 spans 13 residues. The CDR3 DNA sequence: TGTGCCAGCAGCCAAGGACAGATCCATGGCTACACCTTC. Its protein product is CASSQGQIHGYTF.

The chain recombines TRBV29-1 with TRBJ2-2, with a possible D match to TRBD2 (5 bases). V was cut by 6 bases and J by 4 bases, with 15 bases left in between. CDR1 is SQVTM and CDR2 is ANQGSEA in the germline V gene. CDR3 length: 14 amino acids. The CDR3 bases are TGCAGCGTACACGGGGTGTTGGGCACCGGGGAGCTGTTTTTT. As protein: CSVHGVLGTGELFF.

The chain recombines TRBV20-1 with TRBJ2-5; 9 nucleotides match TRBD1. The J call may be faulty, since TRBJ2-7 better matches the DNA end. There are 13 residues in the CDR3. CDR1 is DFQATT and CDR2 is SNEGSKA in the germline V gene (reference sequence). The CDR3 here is CSARGQGTGEQYF. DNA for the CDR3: TGCAGTGCTAGGGGACAGGGAACGGGCGAGCAGTACTTC.

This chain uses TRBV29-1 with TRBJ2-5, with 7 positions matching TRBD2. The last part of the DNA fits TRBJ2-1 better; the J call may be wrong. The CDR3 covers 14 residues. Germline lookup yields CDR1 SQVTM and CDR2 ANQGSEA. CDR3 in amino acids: CSVEWGLSQETQFF. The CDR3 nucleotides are TGCAGCGTTGAATGGGGACTAAGCCAAGAGACCCAGTTCTTC.